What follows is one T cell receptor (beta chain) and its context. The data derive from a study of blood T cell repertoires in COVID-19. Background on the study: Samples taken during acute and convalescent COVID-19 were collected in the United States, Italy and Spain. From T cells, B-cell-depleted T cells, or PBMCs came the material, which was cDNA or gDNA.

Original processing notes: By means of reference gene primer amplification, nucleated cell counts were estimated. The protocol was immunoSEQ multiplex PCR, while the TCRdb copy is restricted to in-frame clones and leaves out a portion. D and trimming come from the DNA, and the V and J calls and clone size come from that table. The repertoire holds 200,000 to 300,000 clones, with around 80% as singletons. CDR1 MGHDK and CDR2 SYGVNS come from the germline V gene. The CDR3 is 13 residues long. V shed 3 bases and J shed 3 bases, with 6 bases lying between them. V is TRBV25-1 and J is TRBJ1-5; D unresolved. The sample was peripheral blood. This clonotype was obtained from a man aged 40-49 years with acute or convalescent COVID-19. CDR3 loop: CASSESNNQPQHF. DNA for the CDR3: TGTGCCAGCAGTGAGAGTAACAATCAGCCCCAGCATTTT.